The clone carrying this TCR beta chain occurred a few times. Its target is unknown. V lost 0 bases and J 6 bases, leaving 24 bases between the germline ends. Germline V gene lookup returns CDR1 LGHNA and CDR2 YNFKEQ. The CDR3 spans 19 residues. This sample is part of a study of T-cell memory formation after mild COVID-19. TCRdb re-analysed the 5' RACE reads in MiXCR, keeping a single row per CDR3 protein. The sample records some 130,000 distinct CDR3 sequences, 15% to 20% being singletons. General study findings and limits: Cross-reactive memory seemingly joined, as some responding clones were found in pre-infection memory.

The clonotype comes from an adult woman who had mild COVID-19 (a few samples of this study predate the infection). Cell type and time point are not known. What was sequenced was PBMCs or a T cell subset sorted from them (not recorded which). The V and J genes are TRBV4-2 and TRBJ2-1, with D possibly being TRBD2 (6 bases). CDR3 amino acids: CASSQDAVTGEDGRNEQFF. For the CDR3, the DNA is TGTGCCAGCAGCCAAGATGCGGTTACGGGGGAGGATGGTCGCAATGAGCAGTTCTTC.